These T cell receptor beta chains were read from a single sample in a study of T cell responses to AZD1222 COVID-19 vaccine. Data came from immunoSEQ multiplex PCR; TCRdb stores just in-frame clones and leaves some out. The profile shows under 200,000 clones, roughly 92% of them singletons. The sequences come from peripheral blood, collected on day 0 of AZD1222 vaccination. The origin of the receptors is an adult in good health. CDR3s include the opening cysteine and the closing phenylalanine or tryptophan. D genes are given only for firm matches. Expanded clones are given a class, and other clones once, few, many or no size at all.

>NA|TRBV4-1|TRBJ2-5|NA
TGCGCCAGCAGCCAAGATGATACGAGGGGGTGGGAGACCCAGTACTTC
CASSQDDTRGWETQYF
>NA|TRBV18|TRBJ1-1|NA
TGTGCCAGCTCACCAACGGGCTCGCTGGGTAGGGAGAACACTGAAGCTTTCTTT
CASSPTGSLGRENTEAFF
>NA|TRBV5-6|TRBJ1-1|NA
TGTGCCAGCAGCTCCCCACGGGCCAGAAAAAGCACTGAAGCTTTCTTT
CASSSPRARKSTEAFF
>NA|TRBV9|TRBJ1-2|TRBD1
TGTGCCAGCAGCGTTACCGCTGGACCCCGGGACAGTAACTATGGCTACACCTTC
CASSVTAGPRDSNYGYTF
>NA|TRBV27|TRBJ1-2|NA
TGTGCCAGCAGTTTTAGCAGGGGACGAGGCTATGGCTACACCTTC
CASSFSRGRGYGYTF
>NA|TRBV6-5|TRBJ1-4|NA
TGTGCCAGCAGTTACTCGAGAGGGAGAGATGAAAAACTGTTTTTT
CASSYSRGRDEKLFF
>NA|TRBV2|TRBJ1-6|NA
TGTGCCAGCAGTGAATCATCAGGGAGGGATTCACCCCTCCACTTT
CASSESSGRDSPLHF
>NA|TRBV3-1/TRBV3-2|TRBJ2-7|TRBD2
TGTGCCAGCAGCCAAGCTTGGCGGGGGATTTACGAGCAGTACTTC
CASSQAWRGIYEQYF
>NA|TRBV2|TRBJ1-2|TRBD1
TGTGCCATCACAGGGGGTGGCTACACCTTC
CAITGGGYTF
>NA|TRBV28|TRBJ1-4|TRBD1
TGTGCCAGCAGTTTTCTCGGGACAGCTAATGAAAAACTGTTTTTT
CASSFLGTANEKLFF
>NA|TRBV5-4|TRBJ1-4|TRBD1
TGTGCCAGCAGCTCCACAGGGGGCGAGAATGAAAAACTGTTTTTT
CASSSTGGENEKLFF
>NA|TRBV5-6|TRBJ2-1|TRBD1
TGTGCCAGCAGTTCGGACAGGACTCACAATGAGCAGTTCTTC
CASSSDRTHNEQFF
>NA|TRBV9|TRBJ1-2|NA
TGTGCCAGCAGCTTCGGACAGAGGGGGGGCTACACCTTC
CASSFGQRGGYTF
>NA|TRBV12-2|TRBJ1-5|NA
TGTGCAAGTCGCTTAGGTGGGCGTCAGCCCCAGCATTTT
CASRLGGRQPQHF
>NA|TRBV28|TRBJ1-1|NA
TGTGCCAGCAGTTCAGGGACGGCCAGCACTGAAGCTTTCTTT
CASSSGTASTEAFF
>NA|TRBV3-1/TRBV3-2|TRBJ1-6|TRBD1
TGTGCCAGCAGCCAGGGGAGATGGGACAGGGTCAATTCACCCCTCCACTTT
CASSQGRWDRVNSPLHF
>NA|TRBV12-3/TRBV12-4|TRBJ2-3|NA
TGTGCCAGCAGTCCCCCTGGGGATACGCAGTATTTT
CASSPPGDTQYF
>NA|TRBV27|TRBJ2-3|NA
TGTGCCAGCAGTTTACAAACTGGCACAGATACGCAGTATTTT
CASSLQTGTDTQYF
>once|TRBV19|TRBJ1-3|TRBD1
TGTGCCAGTAGTCTTTACCGGGACAGGGTTGGAAACACCATATATTTT
CASSLYRDRVGNTIYF
>NA|TRBV19|TRBJ2-3|NA
TGTGCCAGTAGTATGGGCAGGGTAACAAGCACAGATACGCAGTATTTT
CASSMGRVTSTDTQYF
>NA|TRBV15|TRBJ1-6|TRBD1
TGTGCCACCAGCAGAGATAGAATGACAGGGACCTATAATTCACCCCTCCACTTT
CATSRDRMTGTYNSPLHF
>NA|TRBV2|TRBJ2-6|NA
TGTGCCAGCAGTGAAGCGGTGGGGGCTGGGGCCAACGTCCTGACTTTC
CASSEAVGAGANVLTF
>NA|TRBV6-5|TRBJ1-2|TRBD1
TGTGCCAGCACCAGAGGAGACAGGGCCGTCTATGGCTACACCTTC
CASTRGDRAVYGYTF
>NA|TRBV5-1|TRBJ1-1|TRBD1
TGCGCCAGCAGCCCCGGGACAGGGTGGACTGAAGCTTTCTTT
CASSPGTGWTEAFF
>NA|TRBV7-2|TRBJ2-2|NA
TGTGCCAGCAGCTTGGGGGCCACCGGGGAGCTGTTTTTT
CASSLGATGELFF
>NA|TRBV10-3|TRBJ2-2|TRBD2
TGTGCCATCAGTGGTAGCGGGGGGAAGACCGGGGAGCTGTTTTTT
CAISGSGGKTGELFF
>NA|TRBV6-6|TRBJ1-3|TRBD1
TGTGCCAGCAGTCGCGGGCCAAGTGCAGGGGGCTCTGGAAACACCATATATTTT
CASSRGPSAGGSGNTIYF
>NA|TRBV11-3|TRBJ2-3|NA
TGTGCCAGCAGCTTACACGGAGCAGATACGCAGTATTTT
CASSLHGADTQYF
>NA|TRBV4-2|TRBJ1-4|NA
TGTGCCAGCAGCCAAGATGGGGGGGCTGGGGAAAAACTGTTTTTT
CASSQDGGAGEKLFF
>NA|TRBV11-3|TRBJ2-3|TRBD1
TGTGCCAGCAGCTTGGGGACAGGACAAGATACGCAGTATTTT
CASSLGTGQDTQYF